What follows are 2 T cell receptor beta chains derived from one specimen sequenced in a study of blood T cell repertoires in COVID-19 (dated by TCRdb to 2020 to 2022). The method behind the library was the immunoSEQ multiplex PCR assay. TCRdb provides this immuneACCESS table in a form limited to in-frame rearrangements. Some clones are lacking; in checked studies, under half of them reflect an unresolved V gene, and why the rest are absent is not known. Present in this sample are under 300,000 clones, about four fifths of which were seen just once. Roughly 3.3% of the sample is held by the ten biggest clonotypes. The material sequenced was peripheral blood. Every receptor here comes from a woman under 30 with acute or convalescent COVID-19.

V is TRBV10-2 and J is TRBJ1-6, with 9 positions matching TRBD1. The ends lost 8 bases at V and 6 bases at J; junction bases unmatched: 5. Per the germline V gene, CDR1 is WSHSY and CDR2 is SAAADI. CDR3 length: 14 amino acids. The CDR3 nucleotides read TGCGCCAGCCAAACACAGGGGGCTAATTCACCCCTCCACTTT. Amino acids: CASQTQGANSPLHF.

The chain links TRBV14 to TRBJ2-7, with a tentative D call TRBD1 (6 bases). Germline loops: CDR1 SGHDN, CDR2 FVKESK. The CDR3 sequence is 12 residues long. Trimming left V 1 base short and J 5 bases short, with 6 bases between. CDR3 sequence: CASSQGGHEQYF. The CDR3 bases are TGTGCCAGCAGCCAAGGGGGGCACGAGCAGTACTTC.